This T cell receptor beta chain was identified during a study of ipilimumab plus nivolumab after autologous stem cell transplantation. The table came from immunoSEQ multiplex PCR; TCRdb's copy has only in-frame clones and leaves some out. The top ten clones hold 15% to 20% of a sample with roughly 9,800 clones, 60% to 80% of them seen once. The clonotype originates from a female donor with multiple myeloma. Sample: PBMCs, taken in a trial of ipilimumab plus nivolumab as post-transplant consolidation.

CDR3 loop: CASSVNPTAQGTGELFF. DNA for the CDR3: TGTGCCAGCAGCGTCAACCCGACGGCACAGGGAACCGGGGAGCTGTTTTTT. J is TRBJ2-2 and V is TRBV9; D might be TRBD1 (6 bases). Germline V gives CDR1 SGDLS, CDR2 YYNGEE. V was cut by 2 bases and J by 5 bases, with 19 bases left in between. The length of the CDR3 is 17 residues.